This entry is about one T cell receptor (beta chain). Antigen specificity is unknown. These data are taken from a study of blood T cells in healthy people across ages. Notes on the study in general: The unsorted PBMCs prevented any conclusive comparison of naive versus antigen-experienced cells.

Then a second PCR, running roughly 7 to 11 cycles, was carried out with a sample-barcoded 5' primer and a J-beta primer mix. TCRdb used MiXCR to reprocess the 5' RACE reads, holding one entry per CDR3 protein. The table lists about 1.6 million distinct CDR3 sequences, about 35% of them singletons. The CDR3 has 15 residues. Germline assignment: CDR1 LNHNV and CDR2 YYDKDF (reference sequence). Trimming pared 5 bases from V and 11 bases from J, leaving 24 bases between. J is TRBJ1-1 and V is TRBV15; possible D gene TRBD1, 5 bases. Material for sequencing was blood. This receptor was identified in a woman aged 25 to 39 in good health. The CDR3 protein is CATSPGVGKGAAAFF. CDR3 nucleotides: TGTGCCACCAGCCCTGGGGTAGGGAAAGGGGCCGCTGCTTTCTTT.